This T cell receptor beta chain was sequenced for a study of glioma-infiltrating T cells. The overall study: Glioma patients had dexamethasone for six or fewer days before surgery. General study findings and limits: Signature shared blood CDR3 motifs were enriched in low-divergence and depleted in high-divergence patients. Gliomas, especially low-grade, showed above-expected tissue-blood divergence; non-neoplastic patients showed below.

TCR alpha and beta CDR3 regions were amplified from RNA using iRepertoire nested multiplex PCR. For one-step reverse transcription and amplification, 100-400 ng of tissue mRNA or PBMC total RNA was used. TCRdb ran MiXCR on the multiplex PCR reads and lists one entry per CDR3 protein. Of more than 350,000 distinct CDR3 sequences listed, around 38% are singletons. The CDR3 extends over 14 amino acids. Germline V CDR1 and CDR2: MNHNS, SASEGT. A remark on this clonotype: What it binds is not known. A much larger clone sits a single nucleotide away, making a read error possible.

This TCR was recovered from a human donor with low-grade glioma or glioblastoma, undergoing nonglioma brain surgery, or in good health (not recorded which). Material: glioma tissue, nonneoplastic brain tissue, or PBMCs (not recorded which). J is TRBJ2-3 and V is TRBV6-1; 8 bases map to TRBD1. CDR3 DNA sequence: TGTGCCAGCAGGTGGACAGGGAGCACAGATACGCGGTATTTT. Its translation is CASRWTGSTDTRYF.